The 22 T cell receptor beta chains below were found in one sample sequenced in a study of CD8 T cells in Susac syndrome. With random hexamers, reverse transcription was performed on about 0.45 to 1 ug of RNA. MiXCR, applied by TCRdb to the immunoSEQ multiplex PCR reads, yields one record per CDR3 protein. The sample yields over 150,000 distinct CDR3 sequences, around 96% seen once. What was sequenced was CD4+ T cells from PBMCs. These receptor sequences come from a human donor with Susac syndrome.

The V gene is TRBV7-6, the J gene TRBJ1-3; 8 bases line up with TRBD1. Trimming cost V 4 bases and J 14 bases; bases outside gene matches: 7. Germline V gives CDR1 SGHVS, CDR2 FNYEAQ. This CDR3 has 12 residues. The CDR3 region is CASSSGQGELYF. The CDR3 DNA reads TGTGCCAGCAGCTCCGGACAGGGAGAGTTATATTTT.

The CDR3 sequence is CASSETEPNSPLHF. The DNA for the CDR3 is TGTGCCAGCAGCGAGACAGAACCAAATTCACCCCTCCACTTT. The gene calls are TRBV5-4 and TRBJ1-6; D possibly corresponds to TRBD1 (5 bases). There are 14 residues in the CDR3. V dropped 4 bases and J dropped 7 bases, with 12 bases sitting between them. The germline CDR1 and CDR2 sequences are SGHNT and YYREEE (reference sequence). Full variable domain (missing parts from reference TRBV5-4 and TRBJ1-6): ETGVTQSPTHLIKTRGQQVTLRCSSQSGHNTVSWYQQALGQGPQFIFQYYREEENGRGNFPPRFSGLQFPNYSSELNVNALELDDSALYLCASSETEPNSPLHFGNGTRLTVT.

This chain joins TRBV30 and TRBJ2-2, with 7 bases lining up with TRBD2. The germline V gene has CDR1 GTSNPN and CDR2 SVGIG (reference sequence). This CDR3 is 14 amino acids long. V lost 4 bases and J lost 4; bases outside the gene matches: 6. The CDR3 DNA follows: TGTGCCTGGAATCGGGGGGTTGGCACCGGGGAGCTGTTTTTT. The encoded protein is CAWNRGVGTGELFF.

This sequence joins TRBV4-2 and TRBJ2-7; 8 bases line up with TRBD2. CDR1 LGHNA and CDR2 YNFKEQ come from the germline V gene. This CDR3 is 17 amino acids long. Unmatched junction bases numbered 7, after V lost 0 bases and J lost 0 bases. The CDR3 nucleotides read TGTGCCAGCAGCCAAGATCTGCCTAGCGGGTTCTCCTACGAGCAGTACTTC. This encodes CASSQDLPSGFSYEQYF.

The chain combines TRBV30 with TRBJ2-7, with D perhaps TRBD1 (6 bases). V was trimmed by 6 bases and J by 6 bases, leaving 12 bases between them. Germline CDR1 reads GTSNPN; CDR2 reads SVGIG (reference sequence). The CDR3 sequence is 11 residues long. CDR3: CACLSGVEQYF. The CDR3 coding sequence is TGTGCCTGTCTCTCAGGGGTCGAGCAGTACTTC.

The rearrangement uses TRBV12-3 or TRBV12-4 and TRBJ1-2; unclear D gene. This CDR3 has 12 residues. The V end was cut by 5 bases, the J end by 6 bases, with 10 bases between. In DNA form, the CDR3 reads TGTGCCAGCAGTCCGTGGACGGATGGCTACACCTTC. Its protein is CASSPWTDGYTF.

The V call is TRBV6-6, the J call TRBJ2-1; D unclear. Germline V gene lookup returns CDR1 MNHNY and CDR2 SVGAGI (reference sequence). Trimming took 5 bases from V and 9 from J, leaving 11 bases between them. The CDR3 loop spans 12 amino acids. DNA of the CDR3: TGTGCCAGCAGTCCAGAATCTCTTGAGCAGTTCTTC. Amino acids: CASSPESLEQFF.

This clonotype was seen a handful of times. This chain uses TRBV27 with TRBJ2-1; 10 positions match TRBD2. V shed 4 bases and J 2 bases; nucleotides not matched to a gene: 2. CDR3 size: 15 residues. CDR1 and CDR2 (germline): MNHEY, SMNVEV (reference sequence). The CDR3 protein is CASSSLAGAYNEQFF. The DNA for the CDR3 is TGTGCCAGCAGTTCGCTAGCGGGAGCCTACAATGAGCAGTTCTTC.

V usage is TRBV30 and J usage is TRBJ2-7, with D possibly being TRBD1 or TRBD2 (5 bases each). The length of the CDR3 is 12 residues. Germline V CDR1 and CDR2: GTSNPN, SVGIG (reference sequence). Trimming pared 7 bases from V and 4 bases from J, leaving 14 bases between. The DNA of the CDR3 is TGTGCCTTCCGGGGCCTTTCTTACGAGCAGTACTTC. This gives the protein CAFRGLSYEQYF.

The gene calls are TRBV27 and TRBJ1-2; D may be TRBD1 (5 bases). The CDR3 runs to 14 residues. The V and J ends lost 6 bases and 0 bases respectively, with 11 bases between them. Germline values: CDR1 MNHEY, CDR2 SMNVEV (reference sequence). CDR3 nucleotides: TGTGCCAGCAGCCGAGAACAGGCTAACTATGGCTACACCTTC. This codes for CASSREQANYGYTF.

The V gene is TRBV20-1, the J gene TRBJ1-5; the D is unclear. This CDR3 is 14 amino acids long. V was shortened by 0 bases and J by 7 bases, with 13 bases between the two germline ends. Germline CDR1 is DFQATT and CDR2 is SNEGSKA (reference sequence). The CDR3 coding sequence is TGCAGTGCTAGAGATCGGTCACGGGAGCAGCCCCAGCATTTT. Protein product: CSARDRSREQPQHF.

This chain uses TRBV5-4 with TRBJ2-7; 9 bases map to TRBD2. Germline CDR1 reads SGHNT; CDR2 reads YYREEE (reference sequence). There are 15 residues in the CDR3. V dropped 4 bases and J dropped 3; count of bases not matched to a gene: 8. The CDR3 region is CASSRRGTSLYEQYF. The CDR3 nucleotides are TGTGCCAGCAGCCGAAGGGGGACTAGCCTCTACGAGCAGTACTTC.

The V call is TRBV4-1, the J call TRBJ2-1; 12 bases align to TRBD2. From germline, CDR1 is MGHRA and CDR2 YSYEKL. Trimming took 0 bases from V and 10 from J; bases not matched to a gene: 4. CDR3 length: 15 residues. The CDR3 loop reads CASSQETGLAGEQFF. CDR3 sequence (DNA): TGCGCCAGCAGCCAAGAAACCGGACTAGCGGGAGAGCAGTTCTTC.

The gene calls are TRBV10-3 and TRBJ1-5, with D perhaps TRBD1 (6 bases). The CDR3 covers 15 residues. The germline CDR1 and CDR2 sequences are ENHRY and SYGVKD. V was cut by 6 bases and J by 1 base, with 13 bases left in between. CDR3: CAIRTGLESNQPQHF. The DNA for the CDR3 is TGTGCCATCAGGACAGGTCTGGAAAGCAATCAGCCCCAGCATTTT.

The CDR3 protein is CASSVNSGGAETQYF. The CDR3 DNA sequence: TGTGCCAGCAGCGTTAATAGCGGGGGGGCGGAGACCCAGTACTTC. This sequence joins TRBV9 and TRBJ2-5; TRBD2 matches at 11 bases. Unmatched junction bases numbered 5, after V lost 2 bases and J lost 5 bases. Germline CDR1 SGDLS, CDR2 YYNGEE. The CDR3 spans 15 residues.

This chain links TRBV3-1 with TRBJ1-4, with D maybe TRBD1 (5 bases). V lost 5 bases to trimming and J lost 2 bases, with 9 bases between them. CDR3 size: 14 residues. Germline values: CDR1 LGHDT, CDR2 YNNKEL (reference sequence). CDR3 in DNA: TGTGCCAGCAGCAACAGGCCGACTAATGAAAAACTGTTTTTT. Its translation is CASSNRPTNEKLFF.

The CDR3 here is CASSRLQNQPQHF. CDR3 bases: TGCGCCAGCAGCCGGTTACAAAATCAGCCCCAGCATTTT. The V and J genes are TRBV4-1 and TRBJ1-5, with D hard to call. V was trimmed by 4 bases and J by 4 bases, leaving 8 bases between them. Germline V CDR1 and CDR2: MGHRA, YSYEKL. The CDR3 sequence is 13 residues long.

The CDR3 is CASSFSPTIGYTF. The CDR3 DNA sequence: TGTGCCAGCAGTTTTAGTCCCACTATTGGCTACACCTTC. This chain links TRBV12-3 or TRBV12-4 with TRBJ1-2; no clear D. Trimming removed 3 bases at V and 7 bases at J, with 12 bases between. This CDR3 has 13 amino acids.

The gene calls are TRBV20-1 and TRBJ2-7, with 7 bases matching TRBD2. Germline values: CDR1 DFQATT, CDR2 SNEGSKA (reference sequence). Trimming took 0 bases from V and 1 from J; bases not matched to a gene: 9. The CDR3 loop spans 16 amino acids. The CDR3 is CSARDGEGLPSYEQYF. The CDR3 DNA follows: TGCAGTGCTAGAGATGGTGAGGGACTACCTTCCTACGAGCAGTACTTC.

The sample holds one count of this clonotype. The CDR3 sequence: CASSSSGTYRYTIYF. The CDR3 nucleotides read TGTGCCAGCAGTTCCTCCGGGACGTATCGATACACCATATATTTT. This chain links TRBV12-3 or TRBV12-4 with TRBJ1-3, with D perhaps matching TRBD1 (5 bases). Trimming pared 4 bases from V and 8 bases from J, leaving 18 bases between. The CDR3 length is 15 residues.

This clonotype was seen only once. The V gene is TRBV15, the J gene TRBJ1-6, with D unclear. The ends were cut back, 4 bases at V and 12 bases at J, with 10 bases in the middle. The CDR3 has 12 residues. The V gene's germline CDR1 is LNHNV and CDR2 YYDKDF (reference sequence). This chain's CDR3 is CATSIEGGPLHF. CDR3 coding DNA: TGTGCCACCAGCATCGAGGGCGGACCCCTCCACTTT.

V usage is TRBV9 and J usage is TRBJ2-1; no definite D call. Germline V lookup: CDR1 SGDLS, CDR2 YYNGEE. With 0 bases removed from V and 0 bases from J, the gap between germline ends came to 13 bases. This CDR3 region has 17 residues. The chain's CDR3 is CASSVAERLSSYNEQFF. Here the CDR3 DNA reads TGTGCCAGCAGCGTAGCTGAGCGTCTAAGCTCCTACAATGAGCAGTTCTTC. The full variable domain, its missing parts supplied by reference TRBV9 and TRBJ2-1, is DSGVTQTPKHLITATGQRVTLRCSPRSGDLSVYWYQQSLDQGLQFLIQYYNGEERAKGNILERFSAQQFPDLHSELNLSSLELGDSALYFCASSVAERLSSYNEQFFGPGTRLTVL.